This TCR beta chain was retrieved from a study of blood T cell repertoires in COVID-19. Deletions cut 5 bases from V and 9 bases from J, with 13 bases between. Looked up from germline, CDR1 is LNHDA and CDR2 is SQIVND (reference sequence). This CDR3 spans 12 amino acids. The repertoire was sequenced with immunoSEQ multiplex PCR; TCRdb's copy has only in-frame clones and lacks some. The profile shows some 75,000 clones, 80% to 90% of them singletons. Sequencing was carried out using peripheral blood. The sequence came from a man older than 75 with COVID-19, enrolled during active disease. The gene calls are TRBV19 and TRBJ1-1; tentative D call: TRBD1 (5 bases). CDR3 DNA sequence: TGTGCCAGTAGTCAGGGTCGATCCCAAGCTTTCTTT. Its translation is CASSQGRSQAFF.